These 26 T cell receptor beta chains originate from one sample sequenced in a study of blood T cell repertoires in COVID-19. Clones were read by immunoSEQ multiplex PCR, and TCRdb kept only the in-frame ones, dropping some. The sample includes a few hundred thousand clones, around 81% of them seen just once. The material sequenced was PBMCs or T cells enriched from blood (not recorded which). All receptors derive from a man aged 45-60 years who had recovered from COVID-19.

This clone is a singleton in its sample. The chain carries TRBV7-5 and TRBJ2-1; the table calls TRBD2, which could not be checked here. TRBV7-5 is an annotated pseudogene. This CDR3 comprises 15 residues. CDR3 sequence: CARSLGRGVHNEQFF. In DNA form, the CDR3 reads TGTGCCAGAAGCTTAGGTCGGGGAGTCCACAATGAGCAGTTCTTC.

The V gene is TRBV11-3, the J gene TRBJ2-7; 9 bases match TRBD2. V was clipped by 5 bases and J by 5 bases; unmatched bases: 16. The CDR3 sequence is 17 residues long. CDR1 and CDR2 from the germline V gene are SGHNT and YENEEA. The CDR3 nucleotides are TGTGCCAGCAGCCAAGAAGTGAGGCGGGAGGGCGATAACGAGCAGTACTTC. Its protein product is CASSQEVRREGDNEQYF.

The chain recombines TRBV27 with TRBJ2-3; TRBD1 matches 7 bases. The CDR3 is made up of 15 amino acids. Germline-derived CDR1 and CDR2 are MNHEY and SMNVEV (reference sequence). The V gene end was trimmed by 5 bases and the J gene end by 1 base; junction bases not matched to a gene: 6. Here the CDR3 DNA reads TGTGCCAGCAGTGAACAGGGGACACGCACAGATACGCAGTATTTT. It translates to CASSEQGTRTDTQYF.

This CDR3 reads CASSRGGENEKLFF. CDR3 sequence (DNA): TGTGCCAGTAGTAGGGGCGGTGAGAATGAAAAACTGTTTTTT. The chain has TRBV19 and TRBJ1-4, with D tentatively TRBD1 (5 bases). Germline loops: CDR1 LNHDA, CDR2 SQIVND (reference sequence). This CDR3 has 14 amino acids. The V end lost 4 bases, the J end lost 5 bases, and 11 bases lay between the germline ends.

The chain uses TRBV5-1 and TRBJ2-1, with 11 nucleotides matching TRBD2. The V gene end was trimmed by 0 bases and the J gene end by 5 bases; junction bases not matched to a gene: 1. This CDR3 has 15 residues. Germline V gives CDR1 SGHRS, CDR2 YFSETQ. The CDR3 DNA is TGCGCCAGCAGCTTGGGACTAGCGGGAAACAATGAGCAGTTCTTC. This sequence encodes CASSLGLAGNNEQFF.

This rearrangement joins TRBV7-2 to TRBJ1-4; weak D call: TRBD1 (6 bases). From germline, CDR1 is SGHTA and CDR2 FQGNSA. The CDR3 has 15 residues. Deletions cut 3 bases from V and 3 bases from J, with 11 bases between. This chain's CDR3 is CASSLPTGPNEKLFF. DNA for the CDR3: TGTGCCAGCAGCTTGCCGACAGGTCCTAATGAAAAACTGTTTTTT.

V gene TRBV4-1 combines with J gene TRBJ1-1; TRBD1 matches 8 bases. V shed 4 bases and J 7 bases; nucleotides not matched to a gene: 8. Germline values: CDR1 MGHRA, CDR2 YSYEKL. This CDR3 contains 14 residues. DNA of the CDR3: TGCGCCAGCAGCCGGCAGACAGGGGCGATTGAAGCTTTCTTT. Residues: CASSRQTGAIEAFF.

This clone came up once. This chain connects TRBV4-1 to TRBJ2-5; TRBD2 aligns across 11 bases. The CDR3 is 18 residues long. Per the germline V gene, CDR1 is MGHRA and CDR2 is YSYEKL. V was pared by 1 base and J by 5 bases, with 12 bases of the junction left unmatched. CDR3 sequence reads: CASSQVPSGRSVFETQYF. Written as DNA, the CDR3 is TGCGCCAGCAGCCAAGTGCCTAGCGGGAGGAGTGTTTTCGAGACCCAGTACTTC.

The genes are TRBV29-1 and TRBJ2-1; 12 positions agree with TRBD2. The V segment lost 8 bases and the J segment 15 bases; nucleotides outside the gene matches: 17. Germline V gives CDR1 SQVTM, CDR2 ANQGSEA. The CDR3 has 14 amino acids. This CDR3 reads CSLPGRLAGGHRFF. Here the CDR3 DNA reads TGCAGCCTCCCCGGTCGGCTAGCGGGGGGGCATCGGTTCTTC.

This sequence joins TRBV5-4 and TRBJ2-3; no clear D gene. V lost 0 bases and J lost 0, with 11 bases in between. CDR3 length equals 16 residues. CDR1 and CDR2 from the germline V gene are SGHNT and YYREEE (reference sequence). The CDR3 bases are TGTGCCAGCAGCTTGGGTCTCAGTGCTAGCACAGATACGCAGTATTTT. Protein sequence: CASSLGLSASTDTQYF.

The chain is built from TRBV7-3 and TRBJ2-3; D remains ambiguous. Germline loops: CDR1 SGHTA, CDR2 FQGTGA. V lost 6 bases, J lost 2 bases, and 12 bases lay in between. The CDR3 length is 14 residues. The chain's CDR3 is CASSVGYDTDTQYF. The CDR3 DNA reads TGTGCCAGCAGTGTCGGTTACGACACAGATACGCAGTATTTT.

The chain carries TRBV14 and TRBJ1-1; 10 positions agree with TRBD1. Germline V CDR1 and CDR2: SGHDN, FVKESK. The J segment lost 3 bases and the V segment lost 5 bases, leaving 12 bases of the junction unmatched. CDR3 length equals 17 residues. CDR3 loop: CASSTHSTGGVDTEAFF. In DNA form, the CDR3 reads TGTGCCAGCAGCACGCATTCGACAGGGGGCGTGGACACTGAAGCTTTCTTT.

The sample holds one count of this clone. The chain carries TRBV19 and TRBJ2-5; 14 bases fit TRBD2. The CDR3 length is 17 residues. Trimming removed 5 bases from V and 2 bases from J; junction bases left unmatched: 7. Germline V CDR1 and CDR2: LNHDA, SQIVND (reference sequence). The CDR3 sequence is CASSGTSGGPRQETQYF. The CDR3, as DNA: TGTGCCAGTAGTGGGACTAGCGGGGGCCCGAGACAAGAGACCCAGTACTTC.

The chain recombines TRBV21-1 with TRBJ2-6; TRBD1, the table's D call, was not compared with the DNA. TRBV21-1 is a listed pseudogene. This CDR3 has 20 amino acids. Here the CDR3 DNA reads TGTGCCAGCAGCCCACAAGGGGCCGGGACAGTCCCCTCTGGGGCCAACGTCCTGACTTTC. The encoded protein is CASSPQGAGTVPSGANVLTF.

Turning to this clone: The sample carries other DNA sequences with the same CDR3. This chain connects TRBV5-1 to TRBJ1-6; tentatively, D is TRBD1 (5 bases). The length of the CDR3 is 14 residues. CDR1 and CDR2 from the germline V gene are SGHRS and YFSETQ. Between the trimmed V and J ends, which lost 1 base and 5 bases, there was a span of 7 bases. CDR3 region: CASSLTGDNSPLHF. As DNA, the CDR3 is TGCGCCAGCAGCTTGACAGGAGATAATTCACCCCTCCACTTT.

This clone has more than one count but fewer than ten. This chain uses TRBV6-6 with TRBJ2-7, with 9 bases fitting TRBD1. This CDR3 has 14 amino acids. J lost 7 bases, V lost 6 bases, and 10 bases had no gene match. Germline V gene sequence: CDR1 MNHNY, CDR2 SVGAGI (reference sequence). The CDR3 DNA reads as TGTGCCAGCAGCTGGGGACAGGGACCCGAAGAGCAGTACTTC. Amino acid sequence: CASSWGQGPEEQYF.

This clone was seen more than once but under ten times. The chain employs TRBV19 and TRBJ2-7; TRBD1 agrees at 10 bases. V trimming: 10 bases; J trimming: 5 bases; junction bases outside the gene matches: 5. The V gene's germline CDR1 is LNHDA and CDR2 SQIVND (reference sequence). This CDR3 is 12 amino acids long. The CDR3 region is CATRTGGHEQYF. The DNA of the CDR3 is TGTGCCACCCGGACAGGGGGGCACGAGCAGTACTTC. Filled out from reference TRBV19 and TRBJ2-7, the complete variable domain reads DGGITQSPKYLFRKEGQNVTLSCEQNLNHDAMYWYRQDPGQGLRLIYYSQIVNDFQKGDIAEGYSVSREKKESFPLTVTSAQKNPTAFYLCATRTGGHEQYFGPGTRLTVT.

This sequence joins TRBV4-2 and TRBJ2-1; 13 bases are shared with TRBD2. The CDR3 extends over 16 amino acids. Germline CDR1 reads LGHNA; CDR2 reads YNFKEQ. Trimming removed 1 base from V and 9 bases from J; junction bases left unmatched: 6. CDR3 DNA: TGTGCCAGCAGCCAAGGAAGCACTAGCGGGAGGGGTGAGCAGTTCTTC. It translates to CASSQGSTSGRGEQFF.

The chain employs TRBV5-4 and TRBJ1-3; perhaps TRBD1 as D (5 bases). From germline, CDR1 is SGHNT and CDR2 YYREEE (reference sequence). CDR3 size: 15 residues. V dropped 0 bases and J dropped 4 bases, with 11 bases sitting between them. The DNA for the CDR3 is TGTGCCAGCAGCTTGGGGGGCATTATAGGAAACACCATATATTTT. This codes for CASSLGGIIGNTIYF.

The CDR3 DNA sequence: TGTGCCAGCAGCACAGGACTAGCGGGAACCAATGAGCAGTTCTTC. This codes for CASSTGLAGTNEQFF. This chain links TRBV7-6 with TRBJ2-1, with 12 bases fitting TRBD2. V lost 5 bases to trimming and J lost 6 bases; unmatched junction nucleotides: 5. Germline loops: CDR1 SGHVS, CDR2 FNYEAQ. The CDR3 runs 15 residues.

The chain carries TRBV12-5 and TRBJ1-1; tentative D call: TRBD1 (6 bases). V lost 6 bases to trimming and J lost 0 bases, with 11 bases between them. From germline, CDR1 is LGHNT and CDR2 FRNRAP. There are 14 residues in the CDR3. For the CDR3, the DNA is TGTGCTAGTGGCCTGGGACACATGAACACTGAAGCTTTCTTT. Translating gives CASGLGHMNTEAFF.

This clone was recorded once. V usage is TRBV5-6 and J usage is TRBJ1-4; 7 bases fit TRBD1. Losses at the gene ends were 0 bases for V and 11 bases for J; bases not matched to a gene: 4. This CDR3 comprises 13 residues. Germline V gene data show CDR1 as SGHDT and CDR2 as YYEEEE. CDR3 amino acids: CASSLVGDSKLFF. The DNA for the CDR3 is TGTGCCAGCAGCTTGGTTGGGGACAGCAAACTGTTTTTT.

The sample holds one count of this clone. The V and J genes are TRBV28 and TRBJ2-7; D is uncertain. V lost 5 bases, J lost 6 bases, and 11 bases lay in between. The CDR3 has 12 residues. The germline gives CDR1 MDHEN, CDR2 SYDVKM. In DNA form, the CDR3 reads TGTGCCAGCAGTGCTCCTAGGCCCGAGCAGTACTTC. As protein: CASSAPRPEQYF. Looking up the rest from reference TRBV28 and TRBJ2-7 gives the full variable domain: DVKVTQSSRYLVKRTGEKVFLECVQDMDHENMFWYRQDPGLGLRLIYFSYDVKMKEKGDIPEGYSVSREKKERFSLILESASTNQTSMYLCASSAPRPEQYFGPGTRLTVT.

The CDR3 here is CASSESKLAGDEQFF. The CDR3 DNA follows: TGCGCCAGCAGTGAGTCCAAGCTAGCGGGAGATGAGCAGTTCTTC. V usage is TRBV10-1 and J usage is TRBJ2-1; 10 positions match TRBD2. CDR1 is WNHNN and CDR2 is SYGVQD in the germline V gene (reference sequence). V shed 0 bases, J shed 8 bases, and the junction held 4 bases outside the gene matches. The CDR3 consists of 15 residues.

The J gene is TRBJ2-1, the V gene TRBV7-9, with 9 bases lining up with TRBD2. CDR1 and CDR2 from the germline V gene are SEHNR and FQNEAQ (reference sequence). The CDR3 spans 16 residues. J gave up 5 bases and V 2 bases, and 7 bases lay outside the gene matches. CDR3 sequence reads: CASSLFAGGANNEQFF. As DNA, the CDR3 is TGTGCCAGCAGCTTATTCGCGGGAGGGGCGAACAATGAGCAGTTCTTC.

This clone was seen a handful of times. The gene calls are TRBV9 and TRBJ1-6; 7 nucleotides match TRBD1. The CDR3 length is 15 residues. Looked up from germline, CDR1 is SGDLS and CDR2 is YYNGEE. V trimming: 4 bases; J trimming: 5 bases; junction bases outside the gene matches: 6. The CDR3 here is CASSPRTGNNSPLHF. CDR3 DNA: TGTGCCAGCAGCCCCAGGACAGGAAATAATTCACCCCTCCACTTT.